One sample yielded the 9 T cell receptor beta chains listed below, sequenced in a study of blood T cell repertoires in COVID-19. Libraries were prepared by immunoSEQ multiplex PCR; TCRdb keeps only in-frame clonotypes and omits some of them. The sample holds about 250,000 clones, 86% seen once. Sequenced input: peripheral blood. The receptors were gathered from a woman aged 55-70 years who had recovered from COVID-19.

The chain links TRBV29-1 to TRBJ2-7; TRBD1 aligns across 8 bases. The CDR3 extends over 13 amino acids. Germline CDR1 SQVTM, CDR2 ANQGSEA. With V trimmed by 7 bases and J by 0 bases, 5 bases remained unmatched. The CDR3 loop reads CSAVTGVSYEQYF. The CDR3 region has the DNA TGCAGCGCCGTGACAGGGGTCTCCTACGAGCAGTACTTC.

J is TRBJ1-1 and V is TRBV4-3; 8 bases line up with TRBD1. Trimming cost V 1 base and J 11 bases; bases outside gene matches: 12. CDR1 is LGHNA, CDR2 YSLEER, per germline. This CDR3 has 15 residues. CDR3 amino acids: CASSQALPETGDAFF. The CDR3 nucleotides read TGCGCCAGCAGCCAAGCCCTCCCCGAGACAGGGGACGCTTTCTTT.

The chain carries TRBV19 and TRBJ1-2; 10 bases line up with TRBD1. V shed 3 bases, J shed 4 bases, and the junction held 8 bases outside the gene matches. This CDR3 region has 16 residues. The germline gives CDR1 LNHDA, CDR2 SQIVND (reference sequence). CDR3: CASSISDRGPIYGYTF. The CDR3 region has the DNA TGTGCCAGTAGTATCTCCGACAGGGGGCCGATCTATGGCTACACCTTC.

This rearrangement joins TRBV13 to TRBJ2-4, with TRBD1 matching 8 bases. The ends lost 0 bases at V and 1 base at J; junction bases unmatched: 2. There are 16 residues in the CDR3. Germline CDR1 PRHDT, CDR2 FYEKMQ (reference sequence). The DNA of the CDR3 is TGTGCCAGCAGCTTAGGTGACAGGGGTGCCAAAAACATTCAGTACTTC. It specifies CASSLGDRGAKNIQYF.

The rearrangement uses TRBV2 and TRBJ2-1; D call uncertain. There are 14 residues in the CDR3. V was clipped by 6 bases and J by 2 bases, with 11 bases between them. CDR1 and CDR2 from the germline V gene are SNHLY and FYNNEI. The CDR3 spells CASSPRNTYNEQFF. The CDR3 DNA is TGTGCCAGCAGCCCCAGGAATACCTACAATGAGCAGTTCTTC.

The V and J genes are TRBV6-6 and TRBJ2-7, with 7 nucleotides matching TRBD2. With 2 bases clipped from V and 5 bases from J, the junction kept 6 bases outside the gene matches. CDR1 and CDR2 from the germline V gene are MNHNY and SVGAGI (reference sequence). The CDR3 covers 14 residues. Here the CDR3 reads CASSYRQGGDEQYF. CDR3 bases: TGTGCCAGCAGTTACCGCCAGGGAGGGGACGAGCAGTACTTC.

This chain connects TRBV5-1 to TRBJ1-1; no clear D. Germline-derived CDR1 and CDR2 are SGHRS and YFSETQ. V dropped 0 bases and J dropped 2 bases, with 5 bases sitting between them. This CDR3 region has 13 residues. The CDR3 protein is CASSLESNTEAFF. CDR3 coding DNA: TGCGCCAGCAGCTTGGAATCAAACACTGAAGCTTTCTTT.

This rearrangement joins TRBV6-4 to TRBJ2-6, with TRBD1 matching over 8 bases. This CDR3 comprises 18 residues. V gave up 8 bases and J gave up 0 bases; unmatched junction bases: 12. The germline V gene has CDR1 MRHNA and CDR2 SNTAGT. CDR3 amino acids: CASRSRTGPSSGANVLTF. The CDR3 DNA sequence: TGTGCCAGCCGATCGCGGACAGGGCCCTCCTCTGGGGCCAACGTCCTGACTTTC.

J is TRBJ2-3 and V is TRBV7-3; a weak D match, TRBD2 (6 bases). Trimming removed 5 bases at V and 5 bases at J, with 11 bases between. Germline CDR1 reads SGHTA; CDR2 reads FQGTGA. This CDR3 has 13 residues. The CDR3, as DNA: TGTGCCAGCAGCCGACGGAGGGAAGATACGCAGTATTTT. This codes for CASSRRREDTQYF.